This record looks at one TCR beta chain sequence and its context. Its recognized antigen is unknown. No much larger clonotype is one base removed from it; base qualities were not supplied. Per the germline V gene, SGHAT is the CDR1 and FQNNGV is the CDR2. Trimming at the junction amounts to 4 bases on V and 4 bases on J, and the germline ends lie 14 bases apart. CDR3 length: 14 amino acids, cysteine to phenylalanine. The sequence is cut down to CDR3 DNA, 42 bases in frame from base 1. This sample was taken from a study of cytomegalovirus exposure and HLA in healthy donors (dated by TCRdb to about 2017). Regarding the study in general: An earlier analysis of 587 of the donors reported approximately 290 Gb of sequence data and roughly 110 million unique TCR beta sequences from roughly 200 million T cells. Because of strong linkage in the cohort, roughly 5 DR-DQ haplotypes were treated as single units for association and clustering. The study was designed to test whether signatures of past pathogen exposure could be identified by cataloging public T cell receptors. The later analysis used no new phenotypic data to find candidate immune exposures, relying instead on TCR beta sequences and their occurrence across donors. Genome-wide SNP genotypes for about 55% of the roughly 670 donors were used in a later genetic analysis, which treated that subset as a discovery cohort. Both class I and class II loci were covered by HLA typing, at four-digit resolution. On average, roughly 240,000 unique TCR beta nucleotide sequences were sequenced per donor among 398 genotyped donors of the cohort, with roughly 18% of those sequences being non-productive. An early release covering 500 to 750 HLA-typed donors comprised about 290 gigabases of sequencing data and around 85 million unique TCR sequences. Along with the approximately 650-subject first cohort, a separate validation cohort of approximately 110 different subjects was used. The T cell repertoires of under 750 subjects were profiled by immunosequencing and related to cytomegalovirus serostatus. An earlier analysis of 450 to 750 of the donors used high-throughput TCR beta sequencing to judge whether each TCR beta V gene segment behaved as functional or pseudogenic. Donor age, sex, ethnicity and CMV serostatus were compiled together with the repertoire data. Every discovery cohort repertoire had been produced on one sequencing platform. The number of typed donors differed by locus: roughly 620-630 for A, B, C, DRB1 and DQB1; some 500 for DQA1; approximately 600 for DPA1; and around 470 for DPB1. In a later analysis, previously published TCR beta repertoires from several hundred donors were re-analyzed and high-resolution HLA genotyping was added so that TCR occurrence patterns could be studied. Among the roughly 400 genotyped donors, around 81% belonged to the genetic ancestry cluster associated with self-reported Caucasian donors. To predict cytomegalovirus infection status, the study brought together high-throughput TCR immunosequencing, statistical association of individual TCRs with disease status, and machine learning.

Overall study outcomes, separate from this receptor: In both the original and validation cohorts, the classifier was reported to diagnose cytomegalovirus status with high specificity and sensitivity. Linkage disequilibrium might explain the correlated functional status among segregating V segments, but an unknown experimental factor could not be excluded. A total of 150 to 200 TCR beta chains were listed by the study as associated with cytomegalovirus. Assigning TCR associations to individual alleles was difficult when HLA alleles, especially DR and DQ, strongly co-occurred. Compared with the 666-donor mean, donors in an Asian-associated ancestry cluster had fewer N-insertions in productive TCRs, according to a later genetic analysis. A later genetic analysis associated a missense DCLRE1C variant with V-gene and J-gene trimming of TCR beta chains, and an independent cohort replicated the association. In an earlier analysis of some 550 of the donors, most TCR beta V segments were observed in productive rearrangements about 87% or about 30% of the time, broadly matching IMGT annotations. Some IMGT-functional V segments, including TRBV6-2 and TRBV6-3, could not be distinguished by the 87-base-pair reads and were therefore excluded. In a later analysis, about 17,000 TCR beta sequences were associated with specific HLA alleles at a false discovery rate of 0.05. A further reported finding was that TCR beta sequences accurately predicted the HLA-A and HLA-B alleles for most subjects in the first cohort. Seventeen rarely observed V segments, including chromosome 9 orphons, were excluded from the earlier analysis of some 590 of the donors because counts were too low. According to a later analysis, most CMV-associated TCR beta chains appeared to be HLA-restricted, and the HLA associations seemed to be driven largely by CMV exposure. Immune exposure information for the cohort was limited to CMV serostatus. Sequencing depth was assumed to be roughly uniform across donors in the presence/absence analyses, though that assumption may not hold. In a later analysis, the rate of TCR association differed among HLA loci, with DRB1 alleles having the most associated TCRs and HLA-C alleles having the fewest. Only TCR beta chains were sequenced in this cohort, and the absence of alpha or paired-chain data limited detectable features. A few of the identified cytomegalovirus-associated TCR beta chains were confirmed in vitro to be specific for cytomegalovirus antigens. Across donors, most TCR sequences were observed very rarely, whereas some public TCRs were present in many individuals. According to a later analysis, parvovirus B19, influenza, CMV and Epstein-Barr virus appeared linked to several top co-occurrence clusters. The authors suggested that the approach could potentially be generalized to other disease states and immunological phenotypes. In a later analysis, HLA-associated TCR beta chains showed more clonal expansion and lower generation probabilities than non-associated chains that were equally common. The sequencing pipeline was judged likely to have produced a cluster of highly shared sequence variants as a technical artifact. Because HLA typing was missing for some donors at each locus, association tests included only the typed subset.

In total, approximately 690 healthy bone marrow donors made up the cohort. Cohort members were all nominally healthy when sampled, although unrecorded immune exposures were likely present. The donor tested CMV seronegative and was one of the 352 seronegative cohort members. Each donor provided a peripheral blood sample, and peripheral blood mononuclear cells were used for TCR beta sequencing. The Qiagen DNeasy Blood Extraction Kit was used to extract genomic DNA from the blood cell samples. The library was produced with the immunoSEQ multiplex PCR assay. For the multiplex PCR, a mixture combining 60 forward primers for TCR Vbeta segments and 13 reverse primers for TCR Jbeta segments was used. Amplification of the CDR3 region of rearranged TCR beta genes was performed with a multiplex PCR assay on genomic DNA. The Illumina HiSeq System was used to sequence the amplified TCR beta libraries as 87-base-pair reads. The paper's data handling went like this. Across the 640 or so repertoires, a later analysis counted roughly 84 million unique TCR beta chains, roughly 11 million of which were shared by at least two donors. To remove PCR and sequencing errors, raw reads were error-corrected and collapsed into unique sequences using a nearest-neighbor algorithm that merged closely related sequences. Alignment of CDR3 sequences to IMGT reference sequences was used to assign V, D and J gene segments. For a sequence to be retained, a match of at least six nucleotides to both a V gene segment and a J gene segment was required. Rearrangements were called productive when the CDR3 lacked stop codons and stayed in frame with V and J; all others were non-productive. CDR3 was defined by IMGT convention, running from the second conserved V-encoded cysteine to the conserved J-encoded phenylalanine. The earlier analysis of roughly 590 of the donors excluded any sequence lacking an unambiguous match to a single V gene segment. An earlier analysis of a few hundred of the donors classified V segments as functional when productive rearrangements were above 56.7% and as segregating when the standard deviation between donors was above 5%. To diagnose cytomegalovirus status from the catalog of TCR beta chain sequences, a statistical classification framework was built. A later analysis assigned V and J genes by comparing TCR nucleotide sequences with IMGT/GENE-DB human TR gene sequences. In a later analysis, CDR3 sequences and most-parsimonious VDJ recombination scenarios were assigned using the TCRdist pipeline. A later analysis defined each TCR beta chain by its CDR3 amino acid sequence plus V-gene family, and excluded reads lacking a unique V-gene family. As a way to deal with suspected cross-contamination and a sequencing artifact, a later analysis dropped approximately 570 nucleotide sequences that were highly shared and had low generation probability. In a later analysis, a clonal expansion index for each public chain was calculated from normalized within-repertoire ranks of inferred template counts. A later analysis computed generation probabilities with a VDJ recombination model fitted to out-of-frame rearrangements, and checked the results against IGoR. Hypergeometric tests were used in a later analysis to score TCR-TCR, TCR-HLA and TCR-CMV co-occurrence, with a repertoire-size bias correction applied to the TCR pairs. A later analysis estimated false discovery rates by permuting HLA or CMV assignments 20 times. In a later analysis, co-occurring TCRs were grouped with DBSCAN, and TCRdist sequence similarity was added when clustering was performed within HLA-allele-positive subsets. Repertoires with fewer than 30,000 or more than 120,000 public chains, plus five repertoires with anomalous nucleotide sharing, were excluded from co-occurrence clustering. Sourced from immuneACCESS, this table was stored by TCRdb with only in-frame sequences that have V and J called. A share of the clones is absent; for the studies checked, an unresolved V gene accounts for under half, and the remainder has no known explanation. That table is the source of V, J and clone size, and D and trimming were worked out from the DNA. The sample has under 200,000 clones on record, approximately 80% of them singletons. The top ten hold about 4.5% of the sample.

This chain is built from TRBV11-2 and TRBJ2-7, with TRBD1 tentatively as D gene (5 bases match). The clonotype was recovered from a man in his forties in good health and CMV-seronegative. Specimen: PBMCs. CDR3 region: CASSSLQGSYEQYF. The DNA sequence is given as TGTGCCAGCAGCTCTCTCCAGGGTTCTTACGAGCAGTACTTC. With the portions outside the CDR3 filled from the reference TRBV11-2 and TRBJ2-7 genes, the complete variable region becomes EAGVAQSPRYKIIEKRQSVAFWCNPISGHATLYWYQQILGQGPKLLIQFQNNGVVDDSQLPKDRFSAERLKGVDSTLKIQPAKLEDSAVYLCASSSLQGSYEQYFGPGTRLTVT.